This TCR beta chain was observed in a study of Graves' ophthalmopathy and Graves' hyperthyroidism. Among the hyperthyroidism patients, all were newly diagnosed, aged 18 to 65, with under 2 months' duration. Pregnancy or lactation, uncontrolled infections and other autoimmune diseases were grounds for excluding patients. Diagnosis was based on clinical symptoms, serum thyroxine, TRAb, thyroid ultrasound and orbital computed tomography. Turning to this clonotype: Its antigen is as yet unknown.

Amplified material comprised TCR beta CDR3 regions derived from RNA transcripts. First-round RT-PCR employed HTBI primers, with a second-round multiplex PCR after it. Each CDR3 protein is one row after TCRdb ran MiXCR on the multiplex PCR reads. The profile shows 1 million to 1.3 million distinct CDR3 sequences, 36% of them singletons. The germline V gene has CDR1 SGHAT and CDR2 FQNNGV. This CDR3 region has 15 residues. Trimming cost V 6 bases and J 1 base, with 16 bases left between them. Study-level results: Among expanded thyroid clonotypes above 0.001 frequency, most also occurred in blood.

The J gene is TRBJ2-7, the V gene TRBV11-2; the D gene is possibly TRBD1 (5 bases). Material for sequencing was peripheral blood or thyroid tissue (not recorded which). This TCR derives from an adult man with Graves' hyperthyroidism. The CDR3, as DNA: TGTGCCAGCAGTTTACTCCCTACAGGTTCCTACGAGCAGTACTTC. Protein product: CASSLLPTGSYEQYF.